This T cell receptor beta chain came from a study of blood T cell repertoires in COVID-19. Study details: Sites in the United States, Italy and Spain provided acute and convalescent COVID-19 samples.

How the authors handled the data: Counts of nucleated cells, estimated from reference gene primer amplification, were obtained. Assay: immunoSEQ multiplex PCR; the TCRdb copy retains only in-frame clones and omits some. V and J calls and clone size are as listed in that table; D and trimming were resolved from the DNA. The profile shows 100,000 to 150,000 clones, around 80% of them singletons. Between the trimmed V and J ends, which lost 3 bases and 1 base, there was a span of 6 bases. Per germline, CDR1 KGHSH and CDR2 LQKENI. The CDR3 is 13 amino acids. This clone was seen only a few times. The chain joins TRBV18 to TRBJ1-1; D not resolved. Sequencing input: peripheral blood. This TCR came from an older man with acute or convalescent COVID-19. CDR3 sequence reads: CASSPGSNTEAFF. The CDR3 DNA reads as TGTGCCAGCTCACCCGGGTCGAACACTGAAGCTTTCTTT.